The 29 T cell receptor beta chains in this list originate from one sample, sequenced in a study of low-dose radiotherapy and immunotherapy resistance in tumors. TRAV- and TRBV-specific primers were used for first-strand cDNA, which covered alpha and beta chains. Amplification, which lasted 15 to 20 PCR cycles, used a constant-region primer and V-primer adapter to amplify TCRs. One entry per CDR3 protein results from TCRdb running MiXCR on the reads. The sample contains approximately 80,000 distinct CDR3 sequences, under 20% of which appear only once. As for time point: after trial treatment. Treatment given: LDRT plus nivolumab, ipilimumab, low-dose cyclophosphamide and aspirin (RACIN trial). Sequencing used PBMCs, obtained after low-dose radiotherapy plus immunotherapy. All receptors come from a male donor with prostate cancer.

This clonotype was recorded many times. The chain combines TRBV6-2 or TRBV6-3 with TRBJ2-3; TRBD1 matches at 7 bases. CDR3 length equals 15 residues. Germline V CDR1 and CDR2: MNHEY, SVGEGT. V was pared by 5 bases and J by 5 bases, with 10 bases of the junction left unmatched. The CDR3 protein is CASSPPGGLGDTQYF. CDR3 nucleotide sequence: TGTGCCAGCAGTCCTCCAGGGGGTCTAGGAGATACGCAGTATTTT.

V gene TRBV11-2 combines with J gene TRBJ2-5; D is perhaps TRBD1 or TRBD2 (6 bases each). Between the trimmed V and J ends, which lost 2 bases and 5 bases, there was a span of 18 bases. The germline V gene has CDR1 SGHAT and CDR2 FQNNGV. CDR3 size: 16 residues. The DNA of the CDR3 is TGTGCCAGCAGCTTACTAGGGGGGAACCATGGGGAGACCCAGTACTTC. It is translated as CASSLLGGNHGETQYF.

The CDR3 DNA reads TGTGCCAGCAGTGGGGAAGGGGGTTGGGGTGAGCAGTTCTTC. Amino acid sequence: CASSGEGGWGEQFF. V gene TRBV28 combines with J gene TRBJ2-1; a possible D gene is TRBD1 (6 bases). Germline V gives CDR1 MDHEN, CDR2 SYDVKM. Trimming cost V 5 bases and J 9 bases, with 17 bases left between them. The CDR3 is 14 residues long. The whole variable domain, remainder taken from reference TRBV28 and TRBJ2-1, is DVKVTQSSRYLVKRTGEKVFLECVQDMDHENMFWYRQDPGLGLRLIYFSYDVKMKEKGDIPEGYSVSREKKERFSLILESASTNQTSMYLCASSGEGGWGEQFFGPGTRLTVL.

This clonotype was recorded at least ten times. The chain joins TRBV6-2 or TRBV6-3 to TRBJ2-1; TRBD1 agrees at 9 bases. The CDR3 totals 13 residues. From germline, CDR1 is MNHEY and CDR2 SVGEGT. Trimming cost V 10 bases and J 5 bases; bases outside gene matches: 6. The CDR3 nucleotides are TGTGCCACGGGACAGGGTCTCCACAATGAGCAGTTCTTC. It codes for CATGQGLHNEQFF.

At least ten counts were recorded for this clonotype. The chain couples TRBV30 to TRBJ1-5; maybe TRBD1 (6 bases). Trimming pared 5 bases from V and 3 bases from J, leaving 14 bases between. The CDR3 has 14 amino acids. Germline V gene sequence: CDR1 GTSNPN, CDR2 SVGIG (reference sequence). CDR3 sequence: CAWSGVQVNQPQHF. The CDR3 nucleotides are TGTGCCTGGTCAGGGGTACAGGTCAATCAGCCCCAGCATTTT.

This clonotype was detected ten times or more. The chain joins TRBV27 to TRBJ2-1, with 10 nucleotides matching TRBD2. CDR1 and CDR2 (germline): MNHEY, SMNVEV (reference sequence). The CDR3 has 14 residues. Trimming at V came to 5 bases and at J to 4 bases, leaving 2 bases not matched to a gene. DNA for the CDR3: TGTGCCAGCAGTGCGACTAGCGGGTACAATGAGCAGTTCTTC. Protein sequence: CASSATSGYNEQFF.

The chain joins TRBV30 to TRBJ2-7; 9 nucleotides align to TRBD1. The CDR3 covers 12 residues. V was pared by 4 bases and J by 5 bases, with 3 bases of the junction left unmatched. Germline values: CDR1 GTSNPN, CDR2 SVGIG (reference sequence). CDR3 in amino acids: CAWNRGLNEQYF. CDR3 DNA sequence: TGTGCCTGGAACAGGGGGCTTAACGAGCAGTACTTC.

This clonotype was detected ten times or more. DNA of the CDR3: TGTGCCAGCAGTTTAAGGGACAGGGGAGTAACCGGGGAGCTGTTTTTT. Residues: CASSLRDRGVTGELFF. J is TRBJ2-2 and V is TRBV28; TRBD1 matches at 10 bases. Germline V gene lookup returns CDR1 MDHEN and CDR2 SYDVKM. V lost 2 bases and J lost 5; bases outside the gene matches: 5. The CDR3 runs to 16 residues.

At least ten counts were recorded for this clonotype. The V gene is TRBV20-1, the J gene TRBJ1-5; 7 bases are shared with TRBD1. The germline V gene encodes CDR1 DFQATT and CDR2 SNEGSKA (reference sequence). V trimming: 0 bases; J trimming: 6 bases; junction bases outside the gene matches: 14. The CDR3 runs to 17 residues. The CDR3 DNA follows: TGCAGTGCTAGAGACCCTAATCCCAGACAGGGAGGTCAGCCCCAGCATTTT. Translation: CSARDPNPRQGGQPQHF.

This clonotype has more than one count but fewer than ten. The chain carries TRBV28 and TRBJ1-4, with 9 bases aligning to TRBD1. Germline V gives CDR1 MDHEN, CDR2 SYDVKM. The V segment lost 9 bases and the J segment 14 bases; nucleotides outside the gene matches: 13. This CDR3 has 13 amino acids. CDR3 region: CASYPGTGRNLFF. The CDR3 DNA reads TGTGCCAGTTATCCCGGGACAGGGAGAAATCTGTTTTTT.

This clonotype was picked up many times. The chain employs TRBV7-2 and TRBJ2-1; no definite D call. This CDR3 comprises 12 residues. Germline lookup yields CDR1 SGHTA and CDR2 FQGNSA. V was trimmed by 5 bases and J by 4 bases, leaving 6 bases between them. The CDR3 bases are TGTGCCAGCAGCATTGGATACAATGAGCAGTTCTTC. It translates to CASSIGYNEQFF.

This clonotype has at least ten counts. This rearrangement joins TRBV28 to TRBJ1-3; D call uncertain. V was pared by 5 bases and J by 2 bases, with 16 bases between. In germline, CDR1 is MDHEN, CDR2 SYDVKM. The CDR3 spans 16 residues. CDR3 in amino acids: CASSPNWVPTGNTIYF. The CDR3 coding sequence is TGTGCCAGCAGTCCTAACTGGGTCCCCACTGGAAACACCATATATTTT.

This clonotype was observed many times. The rearrangement joins TRBV7-2 to TRBJ2-1; 9 nucleotides agree with TRBD1. The CDR3 has 16 amino acids. Germline V CDR1 and CDR2: SGHTA, FQGNSA. Losses at the gene ends were 2 bases for V and 6 bases for J; bases not matched to a gene: 8. CDR3 in DNA: TGTGCCAGCAGCTTATACAGGGGGCTCAGCGGCAATGAGCAGTTCTTC. It codes for CASSLYRGLSGNEQFF.

This clonotype was counted at least ten times. The V call is TRBV19, the J call TRBJ2-4, with TRBD2 matching over 7 bases. Germline loops: CDR1 LNHDA, CDR2 SQIVND (reference sequence). The length of the CDR3 is 13 residues. With 7 bases clipped from V and 7 bases from J, the junction kept 7 bases outside the gene matches. The CDR3 nucleotides are TGTGCCAGTACCGGACTAGATGGGAACATTCAGTACTTC. Its protein is CASTGLDGNIQYF.

J is TRBJ2-4 and V is TRBV9; the D gene is possibly TRBD2 (6 bases). The CDR3 sequence is 14 residues long. V was trimmed by 4 bases and J by 9 bases, leaving 17 bases between them. From germline, CDR1 is SGDLS and CDR2 YYNGEE. CDR3 DNA sequence: TGTGCCAGCAGCCCCTATGGGCAGGGAGGCATTCAGTACTTC. Its protein product is CASSPYGQGGIQYF.

This clonotype was detected many times. The chain couples TRBV7-2 to TRBJ1-6; D ambiguous. V gave up 8 bases and J gave up 3 bases, with 17 bases separating them. The V gene's germline CDR1 is SGHTA and CDR2 FQGNSA. CDR3 length: 16 residues. The CDR3 region is CASGLSAGYYNSPLHF. CDR3 sequence (DNA): TGTGCCAGCGGTCTGTCGGCCGGGTACTATAATTCACCCCTCCACTTT.

This clonotype showed up many times. V and J are TRBV19 and TRBJ2-5; 7 nucleotides agree with TRBD1. The V gene's germline CDR1 is LNHDA and CDR2 SQIVND (reference sequence). The V segment lost 5 bases and the J segment 4 bases; nucleotides outside the gene matches: 4. This CDR3 spans 13 amino acids. The CDR3 here is CASSRNRGETQYF. The CDR3 DNA is TGTGCCAGTAGTCGGAACAGGGGAGAGACCCAGTACTTC. Supplemented by reference TRBV19 and TRBJ2-5, the full variable domain reads DGGITQSPKYLFRKEGQNVTLSCEQNLNHDAMYWYRQDPGQGLRLIYYSQIVNDFQKGDIAEGYSVSREKKESFPLTVTSAQKNPTAFYLCASSRNRGETQYFGPGTRLLVL.

In its sample, this clonotype was seen many times. The chain uses TRBV6-2 or TRBV6-3 and TRBJ1-5; D unclear. CDR1 and CDR2 (germline): MNHEY, SVGEGT. Trimming left V 3 bases short and J 4 bases short, with 7 bases between. The CDR3 consists of 13 residues. The CDR3 is CASSYWSNQPQHF. CDR3 DNA: TGTGCCAGCAGTTATTGGTCGAATCAGCCCCAGCATTTT.

This clonotype was detected many times. The rearrangement uses TRBV28 and TRBJ2-3, with D possibly TRBD1 on 6 matching bases. Trimming took 5 bases from V and 3 from J, leaving 18 bases between them. Germline CDR1 reads MDHEN; CDR2 reads SYDVKM. CDR3 length equals 16 residues. CDR3 protein: CASSTRSGDITDTQYF. CDR3 sequence (DNA): TGTGCCAGCAGTACCCGATCAGGGGATATAACAGATACGCAGTATTTT.

Concerning this clonotype itself: This likely reflects a read error, since a far larger clone is one base away. CDR3 in amino acids: CASSSSGTVRRYEQYF. CDR3 coding DNA: TGTGCCAGCAGTTCTTCCGGGACAGTGAGGAGGTACGAGCAGTACTTC. V usage is TRBV27 and J usage is TRBJ2-7; 7 positions agree with TRBD1. This CDR3 has 16 residues. J lost 4 bases, V lost 4 bases, and 13 bases had no gene match. Germline CDR1 is MNHEY and CDR2 is SMNVEV (reference sequence).

This clonotype has ten or more counts. V is TRBV30 and J is TRBJ2-7; weak D call: TRBD2 (6 bases). The CDR3 is 14 residues long. V shed 0 bases and J shed 1 base, with 10 bases lying between them. Germline V CDR1 and CDR2: GTSNPN, SVGIG (reference sequence). The CDR3 DNA follows: TGTGCCTGGAGTGTATGGCGGGATTCCTACGAGCAGTACTTC. Residues: CAWSVWRDSYEQYF.

There are a few counts of this clonotype. The chain has TRBV3-1 and TRBJ2-1; D gene uncertain. The CDR3 consists of 12 residues. Trimming pared 1 base from V and 10 bases from J, leaving 8 bases between. Germline V gives CDR1 LGHDT, CDR2 YNNKEL (reference sequence). CDR3 amino acids: CASSQVPGEQFF. CDR3 nucleotides: TGTGCCAGCAGCCAAGTACCCGGAGAGCAGTTCTTC.

Many counts were recorded for this clonotype. This sequence joins TRBV10-2 and TRBJ2-5, with 11 bases matching TRBD2. Germline V CDR1 and CDR2: WSHSY, SAAADI. This CDR3 has 15 residues. Trimming at V came to 7 bases and at J to 5 bases, leaving 9 bases not matched to a gene. This CDR3 is CASKELAGVLETQYF. CDR3 nucleotides: TGCGCCAGCAAGGAACTAGCGGGAGTGTTGGAGACCCAGTACTTC.

This clonotype was detected ten times or more. This rearrangement joins TRBV20-1 to TRBJ1-5; a weak D match, TRBD1 (5 bases). Germline V lookup: CDR1 DFQATT, CDR2 SNEGSKA (reference sequence). V lost 7 bases and J lost 0, with 16 bases in between. CDR3 length equals 15 residues. The CDR3 DNA follows: TGCAGTGTGAGACGGGGGACCGATAGCAATCAGCCCCAGCATTTT. Its protein product is CSVRRGTDSNQPQHF.

This clonotype came up a few times. V usage is TRBV5-6 and J usage is TRBJ1-1; TRBD1 might be the D (5 bases). The CDR3 contains 14 residues. The germline gives CDR1 SGHDT, CDR2 YYEEEE. V dropped 3 bases and J dropped 4 bases, with 13 bases sitting between them. This chain's CDR3 is CASSWGSGGTEAFF. DNA for the CDR3: TGTGCCAGCAGCTGGGGGTCGGGTGGCACTGAAGCTTTCTTT.

This clonotype was detected ten times or more. The chain joins TRBV5-6 to TRBJ2-1, with 9 bases that match TRBD2. V lost 2 bases and J lost 6; bases outside the gene matches: 6. Germline V lookup: CDR1 SGHDT, CDR2 YYEEEE. CDR3 length: 15 residues. The CDR3 spells CASSLSSGRPNEQFF. In nucleotides, the CDR3 is TGTGCCAGCAGCTTATCGAGCGGGAGGCCCAATGAGCAGTTCTTC.

This clonotype occurred many times. This chain connects TRBV6-1 to TRBJ1-1; D unresolved. V dropped 7 bases and J dropped 1 base, with 10 bases sitting between them. CDR1 is MNHNS, CDR2 SASEGT, per germline. This CDR3 spans 13 amino acids. Written as DNA, the CDR3 is TGTGCCAGCACCCCAACAGCGAACACTGAAGCTTTCTTT. Amino acids: CASTPTANTEAFF.

This clonotype was seen many times. V and J are TRBV14 and TRBJ1-2; weak D call: TRBD1 (5 bases). Trimming removed 0 bases from V and 8 bases from J, with 16 bases in between. The V gene's germline CDR1 is SGHDN and CDR2 FVKESK. This CDR3 region has 15 residues. Written as DNA, the CDR3 is TGTGCCAGCAGCCAAGACATGGGGGTTAGCGGAGGCTACACCTTC. Its protein is CASSQDMGVSGGYTF. The whole variable domain, filled in from reference TRBV14 and TRBJ1-2, reads EAGVTQFPSHSVIEKGQTVTLRCDPISGHDNLYWYRRVMGKEIKFLLHFVKESKQDESGMPNNRFLAERTGGTYSTLKVQPAELEDSGVYFCASSQDMGVSGGYTFGSGTRLTVV.

This clonotype was counted ten times or more. The chain links TRBV15 to TRBJ2-7; D may be TRBD2 (5 bases). This CDR3 spans 13 amino acids. V was clipped by 5 bases and J by 5 bases, with 13 bases between them. Per germline, CDR1 LNHNV and CDR2 YYDKDF (reference sequence). This CDR3 is CATSGLPSNEQYF. CDR3 nucleotides: TGTGCCACCAGCGGACTCCCGTCCAACGAGCAGTACTTC.